The clone carrying this TCR beta chain was picked up one time. The antigen is unknown. This sample is part of a study of beta chain features in type 1 diabetes. The study's findings and limits: Shorter TCRB CDR3s, moderately but significantly so, marked every one of the four CD4+ subsets in Type 1 diabetes patients.

In germline, CDR1 is SEHNR, CDR2 FQNEAQ (reference sequence). V was trimmed by 1 base and J by 4 bases, leaving 14 bases between them. This CDR3 region has 16 residues. Expressed TCRB transcripts were sequenced because the isolated RNA had all been reverse transcribed beforehand. Clones were sequenced by immunoSEQ multiplex PCR, and TCRdb holds only the in-frame ones, with some missing. The sample comprises approximately 30,000 clones, approximately 64% of which are singletons, and 2% to 2.5% rests with the top ten. V gene TRBV7-9 combines with J gene TRBJ2-1; TRBD1 might be the D (5 bases). Material: Tregs from blood. The sequence came from a woman aged 30 to 39 with type 1 diabetes. CDR3 protein: CASSLERGTTYNEQFF. The CDR3 coding sequence is TGTGCCAGCAGCTTAGAAAGGGGTACTACTTACAATGAGCAGTTCTTC.